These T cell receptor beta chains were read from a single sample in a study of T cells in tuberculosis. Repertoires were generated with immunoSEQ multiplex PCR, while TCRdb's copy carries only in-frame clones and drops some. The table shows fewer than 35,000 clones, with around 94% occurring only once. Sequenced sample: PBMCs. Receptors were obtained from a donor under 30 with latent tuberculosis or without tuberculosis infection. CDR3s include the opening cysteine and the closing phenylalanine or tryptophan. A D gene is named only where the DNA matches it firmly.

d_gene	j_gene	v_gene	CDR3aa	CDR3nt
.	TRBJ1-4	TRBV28	CASRRAGPQEKLFF	TGTGCCAGCAGGCGAGCGGGTCCTCAGGAAAAACTGTTTTTT
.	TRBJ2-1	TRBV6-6	CASSYSGTANNEQFF	TGTGCCAGCAGTTACTCGGGGACTGCCAACAATGAGCAGTTCTTC
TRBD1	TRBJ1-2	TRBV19	CASSFRDRGRRDGYTF	TGTGCCAGTAGTTTCCGGGACAGGGGGCGCCGGGATGGCTACACCTTC
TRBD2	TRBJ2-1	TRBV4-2	CASSQGFVAGNEQFF	TGTGCCAGCAGCCAAGGATTCGTAGCGGGCAATGAGCAGTTCTTC
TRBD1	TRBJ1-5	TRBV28	CASSLFQGASNQPQHF	TGTGCCAGCAGTTTATTCCAGGGGGCCAGCAATCAGCCCCAGCATTTT
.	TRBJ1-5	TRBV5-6	CASSLGEGGQPQHF	TGTGCCAGCAGCTTGGGGGAAGGCGGGCAGCCCCAGCATTTT
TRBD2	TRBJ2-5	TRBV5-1	CASSLRSAGGRETQYF	TGCGCCAGCAGCTTGAGATCCGCGGGAGGTCGAGAGACCCAGTACTTC
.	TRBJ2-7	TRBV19	CAVARAGSSYEQYF	TGTGCAGTTGCGAGAGCGGGTAGCTCCTACGAGCAGTACTTC
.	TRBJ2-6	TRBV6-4	CASSAGANVLTF	TGTGCCAGCAGCGCTGGGGCCAACGTCCTGACTTTC
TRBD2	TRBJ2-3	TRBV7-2	CASSRVAGGSADTQYF	TGTGCCAGCAGTAGAGTCGCGGGAGGGAGCGCAGATACGCAGTATTTT